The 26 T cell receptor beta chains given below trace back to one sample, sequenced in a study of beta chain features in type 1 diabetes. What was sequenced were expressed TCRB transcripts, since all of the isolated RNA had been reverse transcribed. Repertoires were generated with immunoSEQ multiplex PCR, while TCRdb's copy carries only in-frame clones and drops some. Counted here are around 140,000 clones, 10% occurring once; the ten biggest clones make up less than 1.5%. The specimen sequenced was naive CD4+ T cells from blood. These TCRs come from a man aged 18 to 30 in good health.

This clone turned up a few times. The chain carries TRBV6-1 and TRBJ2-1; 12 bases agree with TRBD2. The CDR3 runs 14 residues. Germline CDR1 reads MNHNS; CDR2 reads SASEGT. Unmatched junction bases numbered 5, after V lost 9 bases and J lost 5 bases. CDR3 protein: CASHGLAGNNEQFF. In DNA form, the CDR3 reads TGTGCCAGTCACGGACTAGCGGGGAACAATGAGCAGTTCTTC.

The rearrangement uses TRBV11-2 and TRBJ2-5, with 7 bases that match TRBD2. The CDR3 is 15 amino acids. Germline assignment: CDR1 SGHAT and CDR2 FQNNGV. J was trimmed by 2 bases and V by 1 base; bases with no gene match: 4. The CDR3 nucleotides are TGTGCCAGCAGCTTAGGGGAAGCGGGACAAGAGACCCAGTACTTC. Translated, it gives CASSLGEAGQETQYF.

Here the CDR3 reads CASSSGDRHNEQFF. The CDR3 nucleotides are TGTGCCAGCAGCTCAGGGGACCGTCACAATGAGCAGTTCTTC. This rearrangement joins TRBV7-6 to TRBJ2-1, with D maybe TRBD1 (6 bases). The V end was cut by 4 bases, the J end by 5 bases, with 12 bases between. The V gene's germline CDR1 is SGHVS and CDR2 FNYEAQ. The CDR3 loop spans 14 amino acids.

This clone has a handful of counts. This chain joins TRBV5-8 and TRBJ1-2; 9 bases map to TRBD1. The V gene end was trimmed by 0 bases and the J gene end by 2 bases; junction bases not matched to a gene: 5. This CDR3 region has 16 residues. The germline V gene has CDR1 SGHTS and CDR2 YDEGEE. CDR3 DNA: TGTGCCAGCAGCTTGGGAAGGGACAGGGACAACTATGGCTACACCTTC. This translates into CASSLGRDRDNYGYTF.

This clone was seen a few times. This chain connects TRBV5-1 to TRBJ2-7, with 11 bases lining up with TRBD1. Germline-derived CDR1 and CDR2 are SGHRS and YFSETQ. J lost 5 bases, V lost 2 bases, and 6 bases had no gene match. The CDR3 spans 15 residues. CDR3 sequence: CASSLWTGGINEQYF. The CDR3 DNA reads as TGCGCCAGCAGCTTATGGACAGGGGGCATCAACGAGCAGTACTTC.

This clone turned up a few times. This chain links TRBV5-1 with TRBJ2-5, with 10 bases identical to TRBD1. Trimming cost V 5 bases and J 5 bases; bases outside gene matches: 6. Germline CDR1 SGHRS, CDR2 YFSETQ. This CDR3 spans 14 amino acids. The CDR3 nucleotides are TGCGCCAGCAGACGGGGACAGGGGAGCGAGACCCAGTACTTC. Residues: CASRRGQGSETQYF.

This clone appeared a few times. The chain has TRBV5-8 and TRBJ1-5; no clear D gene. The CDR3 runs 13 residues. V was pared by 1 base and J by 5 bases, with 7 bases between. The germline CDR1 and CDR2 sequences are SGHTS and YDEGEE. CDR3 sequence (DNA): TGTGCCAGCAGCTTGTTCCCTCATCAGCCCCAGCATTTT. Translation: CASSLFPHQPQHF. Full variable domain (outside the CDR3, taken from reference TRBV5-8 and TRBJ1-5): EAGVTQSPTHLIKTRGQQATLRCSPISGHTSVYWYQQALGLGLQFLLWYDEGEERNRGNFPPRFSGRQFPNYSSELNVNALELEDSALYLCASSLFPHQPQHFGDGTRLSIL.

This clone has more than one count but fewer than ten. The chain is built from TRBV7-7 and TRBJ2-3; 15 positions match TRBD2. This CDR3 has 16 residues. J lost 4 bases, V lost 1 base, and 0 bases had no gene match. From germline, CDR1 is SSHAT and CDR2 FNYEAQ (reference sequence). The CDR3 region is CASSLGTSGGADTQYF. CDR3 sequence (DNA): TGTGCCAGCAGCTTAGGGACTAGCGGGGGGGCAGATACGCAGTATTTT.

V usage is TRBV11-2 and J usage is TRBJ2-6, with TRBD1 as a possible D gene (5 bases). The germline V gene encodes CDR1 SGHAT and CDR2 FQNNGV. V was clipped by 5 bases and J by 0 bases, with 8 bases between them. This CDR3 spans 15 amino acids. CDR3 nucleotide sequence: TGTGCCAGCAGCCAAGGGGTCTCTGGGGCCAACGTCCTGACTTTC. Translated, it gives CASSQGVSGANVLTF. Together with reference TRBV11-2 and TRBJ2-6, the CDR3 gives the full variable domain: EAGVAQSPRYKIIEKRQSVAFWCNPISGHATLYWYQQILGQGPKLLIQFQNNGVVDDSQLPKDRFSAERLKGVDSTLKIQPAKLEDSAVYLCASSQGVSGANVLTFGAGSRLTVL.

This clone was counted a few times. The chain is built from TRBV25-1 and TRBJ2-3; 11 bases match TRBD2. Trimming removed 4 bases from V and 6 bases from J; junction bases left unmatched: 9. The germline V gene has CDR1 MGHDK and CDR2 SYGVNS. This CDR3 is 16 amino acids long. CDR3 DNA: TGTGCCAGCAGTGTCGCTAGCGGGGGGTCAAGGGATACGCAGTATTTT. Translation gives CASSVASGGSRDTQYF.

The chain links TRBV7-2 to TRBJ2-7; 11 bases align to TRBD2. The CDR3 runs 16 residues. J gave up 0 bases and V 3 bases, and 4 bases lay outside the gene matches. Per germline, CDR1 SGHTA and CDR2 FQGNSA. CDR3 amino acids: CASSFLAGGISYEQYF. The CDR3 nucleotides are TGTGCCAGCAGCTTCCTAGCGGGGGGTATCTCCTACGAGCAGTACTTC.

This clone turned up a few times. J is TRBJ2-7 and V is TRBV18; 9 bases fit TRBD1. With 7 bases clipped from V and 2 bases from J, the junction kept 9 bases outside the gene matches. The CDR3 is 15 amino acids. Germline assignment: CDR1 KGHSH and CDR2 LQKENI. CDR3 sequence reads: CASFTMTGGAYEQYF. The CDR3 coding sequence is TGTGCCAGCTTCACCATGACAGGGGGGGCCTACGAGCAGTACTTC. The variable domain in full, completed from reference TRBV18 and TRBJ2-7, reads NAGVMQNPRHLVRRRGQEARLRCSPMKGHSHVYWYRQLPEEGLKFMVYLQKENIIDESGMPKERFSAEFPKEGPSILRIQQVVRGDSAAYFCASFTMTGGAYEQYFGPGTRLTVT.

CDR3 nucleotides: TGTGCCAGCAGTTTCCGCAGGGGTACGAATAATTCACCCCTCCACTTT. Residues: CASSFRRGTNNSPLHF. J is TRBJ1-6 and V is TRBV28; tentatively, D is TRBD1 (6 bases). V was clipped by 3 bases and J by 5 bases, with 14 bases between them. Looked up from germline, CDR1 is MDHEN and CDR2 is SYDVKM. This CDR3 comprises 16 residues.

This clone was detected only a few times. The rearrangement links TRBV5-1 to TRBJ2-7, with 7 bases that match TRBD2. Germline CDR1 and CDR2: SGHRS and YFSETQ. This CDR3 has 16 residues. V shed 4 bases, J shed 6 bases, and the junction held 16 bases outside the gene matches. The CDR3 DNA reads TGCGCCAGCAGCCGGGTGGGGGGGGAATTACTTCCCGAGCAGTACTTC. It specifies CASSRVGGELLPEQYF.

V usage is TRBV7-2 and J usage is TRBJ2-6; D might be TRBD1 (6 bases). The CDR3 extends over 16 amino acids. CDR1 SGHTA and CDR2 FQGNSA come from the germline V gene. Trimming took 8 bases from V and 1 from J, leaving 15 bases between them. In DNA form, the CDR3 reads TGTGCCAGCGAGAGGCAGGGGAATTCTGGGGCCAACGTCCTGACTTTC. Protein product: CASERQGNSGANVLTF.

The CDR3 region has the DNA TGTGCCAGCAGTAGGGACATCTCGGAGCAGTACTTC. Translation gives CASSRDISEQYF. This chain uses TRBV6-5 with TRBJ2-7, with TRBD1 as a possible D gene (6 bases). CDR1 is MNHEY, CDR2 SVGAGI, per germline. With 5 bases removed from V and 7 bases from J, the gap between germline ends came to 12 bases. The CDR3 runs 12 residues.

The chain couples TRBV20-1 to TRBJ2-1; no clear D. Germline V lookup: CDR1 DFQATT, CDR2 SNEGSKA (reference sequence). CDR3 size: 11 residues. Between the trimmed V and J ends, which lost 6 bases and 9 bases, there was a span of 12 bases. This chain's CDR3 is CSAGHRPEQFF. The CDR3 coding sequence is TGCAGTGCCGGCCACAGACCTGAGCAGTTCTTC.

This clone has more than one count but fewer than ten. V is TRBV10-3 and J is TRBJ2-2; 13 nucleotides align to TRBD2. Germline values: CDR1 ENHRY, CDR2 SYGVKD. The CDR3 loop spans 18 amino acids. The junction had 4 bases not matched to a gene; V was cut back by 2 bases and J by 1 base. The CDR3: CAISERRTSGGNTGELFF. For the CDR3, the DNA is TGTGCCATCAGTGAGCGGAGGACTAGCGGGGGGAACACCGGGGAGCTGTTTTTT.

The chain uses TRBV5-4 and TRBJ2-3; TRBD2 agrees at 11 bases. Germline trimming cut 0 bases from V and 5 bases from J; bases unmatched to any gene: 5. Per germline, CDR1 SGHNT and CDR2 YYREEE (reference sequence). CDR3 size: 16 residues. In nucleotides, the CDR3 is TGTGCCAGCAGCTTGGGTCTAGCGGGGGGAGTAGATACGCAGTATTTT. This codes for CASSLGLAGGVDTQYF. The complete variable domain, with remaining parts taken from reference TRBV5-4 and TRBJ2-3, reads ETGVTQSPTHLIKTRGQQVTLRCSSQSGHNTVSWYQQALGQGPQFIFQYYREEENGRGNFPPRFSGLQFPNYSSELNVNALELDDSALYLCASSLGLAGGVDTQYFGPGTRLTVL.

The CDR3 DNA follows: TGTGCCAGCTCACCCCTTGGGAGGGAAGAGACCCAGTACTTC. Translating gives CASSPLGREETQYF. This sequence joins TRBV18 and TRBJ2-5, with 7 bases lining up with TRBD2. The CDR3 sequence is 14 residues long. CDR1 KGHSH and CDR2 LQKENI come from the germline V gene. With 3 bases clipped from V and 3 bases from J, the junction kept 4 bases outside the gene matches.

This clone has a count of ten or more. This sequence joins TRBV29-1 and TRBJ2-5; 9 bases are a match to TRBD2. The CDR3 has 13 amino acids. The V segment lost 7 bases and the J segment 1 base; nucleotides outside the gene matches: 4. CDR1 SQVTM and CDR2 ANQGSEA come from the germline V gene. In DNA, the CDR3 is TGCAGCGGTCAGACTAGCGGCCAAGAGACCCAGTACTTC. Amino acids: CSGQTSGQETQYF. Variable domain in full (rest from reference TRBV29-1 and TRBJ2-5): SAVISQKPSRDICQRGTSLTIQCQVDSQVTMMFWYRQQPGQSLTLIATANQGSEATYESGFVIDKFPISRPNLTFSTLTVSNMSPEDSSIYLCSGQTSGQETQYFGPGTRLLVL.

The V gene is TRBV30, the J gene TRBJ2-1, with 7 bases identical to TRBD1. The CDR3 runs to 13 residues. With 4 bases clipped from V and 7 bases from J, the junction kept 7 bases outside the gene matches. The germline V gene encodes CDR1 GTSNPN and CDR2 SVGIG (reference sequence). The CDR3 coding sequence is TGTGCCTGGACAAGGACAGGATTAAATGAGCAGTTCTTC. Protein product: CAWTRTGLNEQFF.

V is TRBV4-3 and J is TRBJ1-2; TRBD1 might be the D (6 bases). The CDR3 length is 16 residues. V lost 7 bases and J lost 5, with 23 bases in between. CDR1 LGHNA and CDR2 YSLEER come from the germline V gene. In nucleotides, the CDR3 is TGCGCCAGCACCGCGGGCGGGGGGCCAAATCTGTATGGCTACACCTTC. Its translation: CASTAGGGPNLYGYTF.

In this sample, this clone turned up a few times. CDR3 in amino acids: CASSLRVLGGYEQYF. In nucleotides, the CDR3 is TGTGCCAGCAGCCTCCGGGTCCTCGGGGGGTACGAGCAGTACTTC. The chain combines TRBV7-2 with TRBJ2-7; 7 nucleotides match TRBD2. Unmatched junction bases numbered 11, after V lost 5 bases and J lost 4 bases. Germline V gene lookup returns CDR1 SGHTA and CDR2 FQGNSA. The CDR3 loop spans 15 amino acids.

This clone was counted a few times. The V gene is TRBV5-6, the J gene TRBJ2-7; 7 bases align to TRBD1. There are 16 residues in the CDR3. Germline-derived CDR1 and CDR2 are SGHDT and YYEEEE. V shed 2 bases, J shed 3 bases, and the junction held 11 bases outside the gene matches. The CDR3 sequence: CASSFAATGKGYEQYF. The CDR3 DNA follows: TGTGCCAGCAGCTTCGCAGCGACAGGGAAGGGCTACGAGCAGTACTTC.

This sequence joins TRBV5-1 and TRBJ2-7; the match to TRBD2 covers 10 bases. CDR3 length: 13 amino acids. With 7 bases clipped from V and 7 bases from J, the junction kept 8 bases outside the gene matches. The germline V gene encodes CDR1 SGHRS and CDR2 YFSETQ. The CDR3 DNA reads TGCGCCAGCGCGAGCGGGGGGGCGGGAGAGCAGTACTTC. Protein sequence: CASASGGAGEQYF. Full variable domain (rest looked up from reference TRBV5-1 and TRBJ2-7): KAGVTQTPRYLIKTRGQQVTLSCSPISGHRSVSWYQQTPGQGLQFLFEYFSETQRNKGNFPGRFSGRQFSNSRSEMNVSTLELGDSALYLCASASGGAGEQYFGPGTRLTVT.